This TCR beta chain was retrieved from a study of blood T cell repertoires in COVID-19. Sequenced by immunoSEQ multiplex PCR; TCRdb stores in-frame clones only, minus some. The sample carries about 210,000 clones, about 78% recorded once. Sequencing was performed on peripheral blood. This clonotype was obtained from a woman in her seventies with acute or convalescent COVID-19.

CDR3 region: CASSRGTAGVYGYTF. CDR3 nucleotides: TGCGCCAGCAGCCGCGGGACAGCCGGTGTCTATGGCTACACCTTC. The chain uses TRBV4-1 and TRBJ1-2; TRBD1 aligns across 7 bases. Germline CDR1 MGHRA, CDR2 YSYEKL. This CDR3 has 15 residues. The V segment lost 4 bases and the J segment 4 bases; nucleotides outside the gene matches: 9.